Here is one T cell receptor beta chain with its context. Its antigen is undetermined. A template switching step contributed a universal primer site, while unique molecular identifiers were present in the cDNA. Via MiXCR, TCRdb re-called the 5' RACE reads, giving one row per CDR3 protein. The sample holds under 800,000 distinct CDR3 sequences, 21% seen once. This record comes from a study of identical twins. In germline, CDR1 is DFQATT, CDR2 SNEGSKA (reference sequence). The CDR3 consists of 12 residues. Trimming cost V 5 bases and J 5 bases, with 10 bases left between them. General study points: Conclusions came from cross-sectional statistical analysis, not from following the same donors.

The same specimen was also included in a second study, on T cells expressing NK-cell markers. As that study records: In several experiments, sorting was confined to alpha-beta TCR T cells through use of an anti-gamma-delta TCR antibody.

This receptor was identified in a woman aged 18-35 years in good health. Sequenced input: PBMCs. The V call is TRBV20-1, the J call TRBJ2-4; D might be TRBD1 or TRBD2, each matching 5 bases. The CDR3 spells CSAARDQNIQYF. DNA of the CDR3: TGCAGTGCTGCACGGGACCAAAACATTCAGTACTTC.